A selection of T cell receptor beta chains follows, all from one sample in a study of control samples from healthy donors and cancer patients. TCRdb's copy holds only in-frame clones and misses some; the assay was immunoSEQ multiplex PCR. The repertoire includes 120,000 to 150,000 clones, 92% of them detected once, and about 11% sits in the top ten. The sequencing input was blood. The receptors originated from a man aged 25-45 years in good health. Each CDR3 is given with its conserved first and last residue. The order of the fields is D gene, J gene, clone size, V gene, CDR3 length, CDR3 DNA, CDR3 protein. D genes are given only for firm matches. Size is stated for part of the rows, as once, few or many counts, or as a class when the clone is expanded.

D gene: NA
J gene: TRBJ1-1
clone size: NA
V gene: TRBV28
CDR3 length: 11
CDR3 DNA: TGTGCCAGCAGGTCGAACACTGAAGCTTTCTTT
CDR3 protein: CASRSNTEAFF

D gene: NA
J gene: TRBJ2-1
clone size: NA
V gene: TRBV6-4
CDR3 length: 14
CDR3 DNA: TGTGCCAGCAGTGACTCTAGCTCAGTCAATGAGCAGTTCTTC
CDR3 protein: CASSDSSSVNEQFF

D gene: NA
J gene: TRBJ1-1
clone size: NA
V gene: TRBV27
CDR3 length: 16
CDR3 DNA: TGTGCCAGCAGTTTATCGGGGGAGGGGCTGAACACTGAAGCTTTCTTT
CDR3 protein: CASSLSGEGLNTEAFF

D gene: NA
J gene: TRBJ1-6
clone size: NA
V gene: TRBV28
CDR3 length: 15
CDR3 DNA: TGTGCCAGCAGTTTATTTCAGGGTTATAATTCACCCCTCCACTTT
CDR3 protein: CASSLFQGYNSPLHF

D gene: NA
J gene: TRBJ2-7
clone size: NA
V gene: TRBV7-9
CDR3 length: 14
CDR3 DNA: TGTGCCAGCAGCCCCGGGATCCCCTCCTACGAGCAGTACTTC
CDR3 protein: CASSPGIPSYEQYF

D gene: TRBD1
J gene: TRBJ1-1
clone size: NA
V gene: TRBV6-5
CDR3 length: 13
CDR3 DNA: TGTGCCAGCAGTTCGACAGGGGGCACTGAAGCTTTCTTT
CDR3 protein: CASSSTGGTEAFF

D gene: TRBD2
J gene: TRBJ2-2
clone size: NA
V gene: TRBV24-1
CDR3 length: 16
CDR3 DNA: TGTGCCACCAGTGATCCCGGGACTAAGTCCACCGGGGAGCTGTTTTTT
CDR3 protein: CATSDPGTKSTGELFF

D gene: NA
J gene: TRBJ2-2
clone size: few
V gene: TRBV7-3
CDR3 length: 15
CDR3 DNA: TGTGCCAGCAGGCGGGACACAGCGAACACCGGGGAGCTGTTTTTT
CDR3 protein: CASRRDTANTGELFF

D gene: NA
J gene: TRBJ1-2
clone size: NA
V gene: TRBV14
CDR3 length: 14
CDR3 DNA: TGTGCCAGCAGCCACTCCGTTCTAGGCTATGGCTACACCTTC
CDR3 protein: CASSHSVLGYGYTF

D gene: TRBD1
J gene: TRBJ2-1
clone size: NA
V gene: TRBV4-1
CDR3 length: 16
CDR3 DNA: TGCGCCAGCAGCCAAGATACAGGGGGTCCATACAATGAGCAGTTCTTC
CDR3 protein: CASSQDTGGPYNEQFF

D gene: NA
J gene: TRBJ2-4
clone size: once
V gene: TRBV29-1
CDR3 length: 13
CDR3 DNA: TGCAGCGTTGAAGGACTAGCCAAAAACATTCAGTACTTC
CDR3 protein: CSVEGLAKNIQYF

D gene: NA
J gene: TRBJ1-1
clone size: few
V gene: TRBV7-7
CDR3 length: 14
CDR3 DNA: TGTGCTAGCAGCCCCATACAGGAGGACACTGAAGCTTTCTTT
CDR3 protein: CASSPIQEDTEAFF

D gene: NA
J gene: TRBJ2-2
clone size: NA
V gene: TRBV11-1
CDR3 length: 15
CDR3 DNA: TGTGCCAGCAGCTTCGATTTCGGGGACGCCGGGGAGCTGTTTTTT
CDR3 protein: CASSFDFGDAGELFF

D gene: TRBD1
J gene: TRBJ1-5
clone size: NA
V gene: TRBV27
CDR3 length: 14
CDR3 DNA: TGTGCCAGCAGCCCAGGACAGGGCTATCAGCCCCAGCATTTT
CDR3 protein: CASSPGQGYQPQHF

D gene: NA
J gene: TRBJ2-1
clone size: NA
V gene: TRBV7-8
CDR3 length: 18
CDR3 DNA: TGTGCCAGCAGCCTAACAAGAAATAGCGGTCGGCACTACAATGAGCAGTTCTTC
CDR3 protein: CASSLTRNSGRHYNEQFF

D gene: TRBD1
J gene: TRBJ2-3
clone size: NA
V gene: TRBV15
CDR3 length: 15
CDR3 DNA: TGTGCCACCAGCAGAGATAGACAGGGGGCAGATACGCAGTATTTT
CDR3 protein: CATSRDRQGADTQYF

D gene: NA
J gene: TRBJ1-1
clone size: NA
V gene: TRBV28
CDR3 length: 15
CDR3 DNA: TGTGCCAGCAGCATTGACAGCCGGGCCTATACTGAAGCTTTCTTT
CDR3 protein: CASSIDSRAYTEAFF

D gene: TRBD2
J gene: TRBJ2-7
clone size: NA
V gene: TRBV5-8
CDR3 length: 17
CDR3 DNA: TGTGCCAGCAGCTTGGCCTGGACTAGCGGGATAGTTTACGAGCAGTACTTC
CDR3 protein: CASSLAWTSGIVYEQYF

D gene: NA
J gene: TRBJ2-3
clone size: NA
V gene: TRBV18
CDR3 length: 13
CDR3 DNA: TGTGCCAGCTCACCACCAGGCACAGATACGCAGTATTTT
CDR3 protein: CASSPPGTDTQYF

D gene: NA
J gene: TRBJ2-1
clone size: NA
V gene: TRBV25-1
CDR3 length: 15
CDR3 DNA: TGTGCCAGCAGTGTTTATGGCGGGATCGGCAATGAGCAGTTCTTC
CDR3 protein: CASSVYGGIGNEQFF

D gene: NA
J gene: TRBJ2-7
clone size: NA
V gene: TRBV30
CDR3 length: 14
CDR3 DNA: TGTGCCTGGAGTCCCGGCGGGATCGCCTACGAGCAGTACTTC
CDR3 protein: CAWSPGGIAYEQYF

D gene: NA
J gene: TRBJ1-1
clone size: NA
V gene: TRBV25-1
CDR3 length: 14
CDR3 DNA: TGTGCCAGCAAATGGGCGGGGGCGAACACTGAAGCTTTCTTT
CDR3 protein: CASKWAGANTEAFF

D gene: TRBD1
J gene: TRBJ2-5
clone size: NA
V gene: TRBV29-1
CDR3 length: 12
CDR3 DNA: TGCAGCGTGGGGACAGGGAGGGAGACCCAGTACTTC
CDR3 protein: CSVGTGRETQYF

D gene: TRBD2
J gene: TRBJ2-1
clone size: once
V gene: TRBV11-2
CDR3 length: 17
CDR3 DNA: TGTGCCAGCAGCTTAACTAGCGGGAGGGCTAGTTACAATGAGCAGTTCTTC
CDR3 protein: CASSLTSGRASYNEQFF

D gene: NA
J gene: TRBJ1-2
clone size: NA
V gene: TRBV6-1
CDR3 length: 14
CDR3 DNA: TGTGCCAGCAGTGAAAAAAGCGGGGGCTATGGCTACACCTTC
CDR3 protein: CASSEKSGGYGYTF

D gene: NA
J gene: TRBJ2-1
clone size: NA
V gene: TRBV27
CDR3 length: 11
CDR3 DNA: TGTGCCAGCAGTGAGTACAATGAGCAGTTCTTC
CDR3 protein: CASSEYNEQFF

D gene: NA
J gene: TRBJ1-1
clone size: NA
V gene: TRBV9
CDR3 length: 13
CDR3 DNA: TGTGCCAGCAGCGTCAAAGGGAACACTGAAGCTTTCTTT
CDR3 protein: CASSVKGNTEAFF

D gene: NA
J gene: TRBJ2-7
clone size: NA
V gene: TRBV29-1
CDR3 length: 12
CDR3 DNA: TGCAGCGTTGGGCAATCGTCCTACGAGCAGTACTTC
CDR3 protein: CSVGQSSYEQYF

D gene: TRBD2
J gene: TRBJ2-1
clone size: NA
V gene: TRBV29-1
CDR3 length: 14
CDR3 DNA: TGCAGCGTAGACGGACTAGCGGGAGTTAATGAGCAGTTCTTC
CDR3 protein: CSVDGLAGVNEQFF

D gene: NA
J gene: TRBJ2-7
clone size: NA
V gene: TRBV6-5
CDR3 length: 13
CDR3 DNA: TGTGCCAGCAGTTACGGGCAGTTCTACGAGCAGTACTTC
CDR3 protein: CASSYGQFYEQYF

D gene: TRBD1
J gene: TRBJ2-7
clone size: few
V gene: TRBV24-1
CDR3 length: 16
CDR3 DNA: TGTGCCACCAGCCCAGGGACAGGGTCCGGTTCCTACGAGCAGTACTTC
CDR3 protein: CATSPGTGSGSYEQYF

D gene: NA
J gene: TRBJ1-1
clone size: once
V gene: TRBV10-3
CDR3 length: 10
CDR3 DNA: TGTGCCATCAGTGAGGGGAAAGCTTTCTTT
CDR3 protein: CAISEGKAFF

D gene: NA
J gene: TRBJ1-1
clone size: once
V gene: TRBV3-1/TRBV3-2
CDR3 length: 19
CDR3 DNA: TGTGCCAGCAGCCAAGATCCGTGGTCCTTAGGGGCCTTGAACACTGAAGCTTTCTTT
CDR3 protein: CASSQDPWSLGALNTEAFF

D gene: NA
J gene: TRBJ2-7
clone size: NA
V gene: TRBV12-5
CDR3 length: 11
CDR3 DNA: TGTGCTAGTCGGGAACCCTACGAGCAGTACTTC
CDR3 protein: CASREPYEQYF

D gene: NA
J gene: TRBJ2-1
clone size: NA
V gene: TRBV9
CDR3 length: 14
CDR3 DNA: TGTGCCAGCAGCGTACTCGCTAGCTGGAATGAGCAGTTCTTC
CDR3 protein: CASSVLASWNEQFF

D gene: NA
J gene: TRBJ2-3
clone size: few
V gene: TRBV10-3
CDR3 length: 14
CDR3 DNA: TGTGCCATCCAGGGACTTCTCAGCACAGATACGCAGTATTTT
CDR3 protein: CAIQGLLSTDTQYF

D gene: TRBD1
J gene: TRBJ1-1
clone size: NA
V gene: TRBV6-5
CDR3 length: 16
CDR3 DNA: TGTGCCAGCAGTTACGGGACAGGCAACATGAACACTGAAGCTTTCTTT
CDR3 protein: CASSYGTGNMNTEAFF

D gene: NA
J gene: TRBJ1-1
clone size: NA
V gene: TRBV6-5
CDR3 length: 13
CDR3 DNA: TGTGCCAGCACCAACTACAGGGACACTGAAGCTTTCTTT
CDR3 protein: CASTNYRDTEAFF

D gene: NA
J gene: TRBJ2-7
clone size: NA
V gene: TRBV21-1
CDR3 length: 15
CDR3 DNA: TGTGCCAGCAGCAAAGCGCTTGTATTCGGGGGGGAGCAGTACTTC
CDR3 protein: CASSKALVFGGEQYF

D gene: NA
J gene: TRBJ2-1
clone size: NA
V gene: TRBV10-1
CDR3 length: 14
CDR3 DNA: TGCGCCAGCAGTGAATCACTAGCAGGACGGGAGCAGTTCTTC
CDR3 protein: CASSESLAGREQFF

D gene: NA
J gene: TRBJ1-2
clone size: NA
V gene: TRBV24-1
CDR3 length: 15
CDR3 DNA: TGTGCCACCAGTGATCCAGGAGAAGCTAACTATGGCTACACCTTC
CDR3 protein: CATSDPGEANYGYTF